What follows are 24 T cell receptor beta chains derived from one specimen sequenced in a study of blood T cells in healthy people across ages. PCR was performed a second time for 7 to 11 cycles using a sample-barcoded 5' primer and a J-beta primer mix. TCRdb ran MiXCR on the 5' RACE reads and lists one entry per CDR3 protein. Of fewer than 1.5 million distinct CDR3 sequences listed, approximately 40% were seen once; the top ten hold less than 8%. What was sequenced was blood. The receptors were gathered from a woman aged 18 to 35 in good health.

The V gene is TRBV18, the J gene TRBJ2-1, with D tentatively TRBD2 (6 bases). Germline V gene sequence: CDR1 KGHSH, CDR2 LQKENI. The CDR3 consists of 13 residues. Deletions cut 5 bases from V and 10 bases from J, with 15 bases between. The CDR3 region has the DNA TGTGCCAGCTCAACGGGACTTGGAGGGGAGCAGTTCTTC. Protein product: CASSTGLGGEQFF.

This chain joins TRBV29-1 and TRBJ2-1; no clear D gene. V was shortened by 3 bases and J by 5 bases, with 11 bases between the two germline ends. Germline CDR1 reads SQVTM; CDR2 reads ANQGSEA. This CDR3 is built from 13 residues. For the CDR3, the DNA is TGCAGCGTTGAGTGGCAGCGCAACAATGAGCAGTTCTTC. It codes for CSVEWQRNNEQFF.

A word on this clonotype: One end of the junction does not line up with germline, which may come from a read error. The CDR3 nucleotides read TGTGCCAGCAGGTTGGTGGGTTTCCGGGGAGATGAAGCTTTCTTT. Amino acids: CASRLVGFRGDEAFF. V and J are TRBV5-6 and TRBJ1-1; no definite D call. The CDR3 has 15 residues. The germline gives CDR1 SGHDT, CDR2 YYEEEE. Full variable domain (missing parts from reference TRBV5-6 and TRBJ1-1): DAGVTQSPTHLIKTRGQQVTLRCSPKSGHDTVSWYQQALGQGPQFIFQYYEEEERQRGNFPDRFSGHQFPNYSSELNVNALLLGDSALYLCASRLVGFRGDEAFFGQGTRLTVV.

CDR3 DNA sequence: TGCGCCAGCAGTTCCGGGACTAGCGGAGGCAAGAATGAGCAGTTCTTC. Translating it yields CASSSGTSGGKNEQFF. V and J are TRBV5-1 and TRBJ2-1; 11 nucleotides match TRBD2. CDR1 and CDR2 (germline): SGHRS, YFSETQ. CDR3 length: 16 amino acids. V lost 5 bases to trimming and J lost 7 bases; unmatched junction nucleotides: 11.

The chain couples TRBV12-3 or TRBV12-4 to TRBJ1-2, with TRBD1 matching 7 bases. Trimming cost V 3 bases and J 3 bases; bases outside gene matches: 16. The CDR3 runs to 18 residues. The CDR3 spells CASSFSSGQVFVHYGYTF. The CDR3 bases are TGTGCCAGCAGTTTCTCTTCCGGACAGGTCTTTGTGCACTATGGCTACACCTTC.

Comment on this clonotype: A much larger clone differs from this one at a single base, so this may be a read error. The gene calls are TRBV20-1 and TRBJ2-5; 10 positions agree with TRBD2. Germline CDR1 DFQATT, CDR2 SNEGSKA (reference sequence). Unmatched junction bases numbered 15, after V lost 0 bases and J lost 11 bases. The CDR3 is made up of 16 amino acids. The CDR3 nucleotides are TGCAGTGCTAGAGATCGACGGCTAGCGGGAGCTAATGAGCAGTACTTC. Translating gives CSARDRRLAGANEQYF.

The J gene is TRBJ2-3, the V gene TRBV7-8, with D maybe TRBD2 (5 bases). The CDR3 spans 16 residues. V shed 6 bases and J shed 6 bases, with 22 bases lying between them. CDR1 is SGHVS, CDR2 FQNEAQ, per germline. The CDR3, as DNA: TGTGCCAGCAGTCGACGCGGCGGGTCCCAAGGGGATACGCAGTATTTT. Encoded protein: CASSRRGGSQGDTQYF.

This clonotype appeared many times. The rearrangement links TRBV25-1 to TRBJ2-4; TRBD1 matches 9 bases. CDR1 and CDR2 from the germline V gene are MGHDK and SYGVNS. J was trimmed by 8 bases and V by 4 bases; bases with no gene match: 6. The CDR3 loop spans 14 amino acids. The CDR3 DNA sequence: TGTGCCAGCAGTGCAGGGACAGGGATGTACATTCAGTACTTC. It is translated as CASSAGTGMYIQYF.

The V and J genes are TRBV25-1 and TRBJ2-5, with D tentatively TRBD1 (6 bases). Germline loops: CDR1 MGHDK, CDR2 SYGVNS. The length of the CDR3 is 15 residues. V gave up 1 base and J gave up 3 bases, with 12 bases separating them. CDR3 nucleotides: TGTGCCAGCAGTGAATCTAGGACAGAGAAAGAGACCCAGTACTTC. It codes for CASSESRTEKETQYF.

This chain joins TRBV27 and TRBJ2-3; 10 nucleotides line up with TRBD2. Unmatched junction bases numbered 7, after V lost 5 bases and J lost 2 bases. The CDR3 consists of 16 residues. Germline assignment: CDR1 MNHEY and CDR2 SMNVEV (reference sequence). The CDR3 is CASSISLAGVTDTQYF. The CDR3 DNA sequence: TGTGCCAGCAGTATCTCCCTAGCGGGGGTCACAGATACGCAGTATTTT.

The chain recombines TRBV2 with TRBJ2-1, with TRBD1 identical over 9 bases. This CDR3 comprises 13 residues. With V trimmed by 6 bases and J by 13 bases, 10 bases remained unmatched. Per the germline V gene, CDR1 is SNHLY and CDR2 is FYNNEI. CDR3 sequence: CASRGTGSVRQFF. DNA of the CDR3: TGTGCCAGCAGGGGGACAGGGTCCGTGAGACAGTTCTTC.

The chain recombines TRBV6-5 with TRBJ2-7; the D gene is possibly TRBD1 (7 bases). The CDR3 is 15 amino acids. Trimming removed 0 bases at V and 4 bases at J, with 13 bases between. Germline V gene sequence: CDR1 MNHEY, CDR2 SVGAGI. CDR3 bases: TGTGCCAGCAGTTACTCAGGAGGGGGCGTTTACGAGCAGTACTTC. It yields the protein CASSYSGGGVYEQYF.

The chain links TRBV11-3 to TRBJ2-1, with D possibly being TRBD2 (7 bases). The V end was cut by 5 bases, the J end by 4 bases, with 33 bases between. The CDR3 sequence is 21 residues long. Germline V CDR1 and CDR2: SGHNT, YENEEA. The CDR3 DNA reads TGTGCCAGCAGCCGAGGCGAAAAGTTGGGGGCGCGACTAGCCCAGTACAATGAGCAGTTCTTC. Amino acid sequence: CASSRGEKLGARLAQYNEQFF.

The J gene is TRBJ1-2, the V gene TRBV2; 9 nucleotides agree with TRBD1. Trimming removed 6 bases from V and 4 bases from J; junction bases left unmatched: 6. The CDR3 loop spans 14 amino acids. Germline CDR1 and CDR2: SNHLY and FYNNEI. CDR3 nucleotides: TGTGCCAGCAGGGAGGACAGGGGAACCTATGGCTACACCTTC. It specifies CASREDRGTYGYTF.

As concerns this clonotype: Its ends do not fully match the called genes, so a read error is possible. The chain couples TRBV20-1 to TRBJ2-7; no clear D. The CDR3 extends over 15 amino acids. In germline, CDR1 is DFQATT, CDR2 SNEGSKA (reference sequence). CDR3 coding DNA: TGCAGTGCTAGAGATCCGGAGACTGAGACCTACAAGCAGTACTTC. It specifies CSARDPETETYKQYF.

The chain links TRBV20-1 to TRBJ1-2; D remains ambiguous. The CDR3 runs to 13 residues. V dropped 1 base and J dropped 3 bases, with 9 bases sitting between them. Per the germline V gene, CDR1 is DFQATT and CDR2 is SNEGSKA (reference sequence). The CDR3 protein is CSARGSGDYGYTF. In DNA form, the CDR3 reads TGCAGTGCTAGAGGATCCGGGGACTATGGCTACACCTTC.

This rearrangement joins TRBV10-3 to TRBJ1-2, with D uncertain. Germline CDR1 ENHRY, CDR2 SYGVKD. The CDR3 runs to 13 residues. The V gene lost 0 bases and the J gene lost 6 bases, with 8 bases spanning the gap. DNA of the CDR3: TGTGCCATCAGTGAGTCGATGATCCATGGCTACACCTTC. Translated: CAISESMIHGYTF.

The V call is TRBV7-9, the J call TRBJ2-4, with D possibly being TRBD2 (5 bases). The CDR3 is made up of 13 amino acids. V gave up 8 bases and J gave up 8 bases, with 16 bases separating them. Germline CDR1 SEHNR, CDR2 FQNEAQ (reference sequence). The CDR3 protein is CASGESGIDIQYF. As DNA, the CDR3 is TGTGCCAGCGGAGAATCCGGGATAGACATTCAGTACTTC.

V usage is TRBV20-1 and J usage is TRBJ1-4; TRBD1 agrees at 11 bases. V gave up 3 bases and J gave up 5 bases; unmatched junction bases: 17. The CDR3 consists of 19 residues. Germline V gene data show CDR1 as DFQATT and CDR2 as SNEGSKA (reference sequence). CDR3 in DNA: TGCAGTGCTAGGCCGGATTCAGGACAGGGGGCGAACTTAAATGAAAAACTGTTTTTT. This codes for CSARPDSGQGANLNEKLFF.

V is TRBV5-1 and J is TRBJ2-7; 7 bases line up with TRBD1. The J call may be mistaken, given a closer DNA end match to TRBJ2-5. The CDR3 length is 13 residues. CDR1 SGHRS and CDR2 YFSETQ come from the germline V gene. DNA of the CDR3: TGCGCCAGCAGCCCGACAGGGCTCGAGACCCAGTACTTC. This gives the protein CASSPTGLETQYF.

This clonotype has more than one count but fewer than ten. The V and J genes are TRBV28 and TRBJ2-5, with TRBD2 matching over 8 bases. Trimming took 4 bases from V and 1 from J; bases not matched to a gene: 5. Germline CDR1 and CDR2: MDHEN and SYDVKM. This CDR3 comprises 15 residues. The CDR3 DNA sequence: TGTGCCAGCAGTTATAGCGGGAACATCCAAGAGACCCAGTACTTC. The encoded protein is CASSYSGNIQETQYF.

On this clonotype: This clone may be a read error of a much larger clone one base away. Written as DNA, the CDR3 is TGTGCCAGCCGCCTCTCCCCCACAGATACGCAGTATTTT. Translation gives CASRLSPTDTQYF. The rearrangement joins TRBV7-9 to TRBJ2-3; D is uncertain. Between the trimmed V and J ends, which lost 8 bases and 2 bases, there was a span of 11 bases. The germline V gene encodes CDR1 SEHNR and CDR2 FQNEAQ (reference sequence). The CDR3 extends over 13 amino acids.

The J gene is TRBJ1-5, the V gene TRBV12-3 or TRBV12-4; TRBD1 agrees at 8 bases. V shed 7 bases, J shed 4 bases, and the junction held 6 bases outside the gene matches. There are 14 residues in the CDR3. The CDR3 protein is CASTRGQVNQPQHF. CDR3 in DNA: TGTGCCAGCACCCGGGGACAGGTTAATCAGCCCCAGCATTTT.

This clonotype was seen a few times. V and J are TRBV7-8 and TRBJ1-5; 8 bases are shared with TRBD1. The CDR3 runs 16 residues. The junction had 9 bases not matched to a gene; V was cut back by 8 bases and J by 0 bases. Per the germline V gene, CDR1 is SGHVS and CDR2 is FQNEAQ. CDR3 protein: CASSRDRGYSNQPQHF. The CDR3 nucleotides read TGTGCCAGCTCCCGCGACAGGGGATATAGCAATCAGCCCCAGCATTTT.